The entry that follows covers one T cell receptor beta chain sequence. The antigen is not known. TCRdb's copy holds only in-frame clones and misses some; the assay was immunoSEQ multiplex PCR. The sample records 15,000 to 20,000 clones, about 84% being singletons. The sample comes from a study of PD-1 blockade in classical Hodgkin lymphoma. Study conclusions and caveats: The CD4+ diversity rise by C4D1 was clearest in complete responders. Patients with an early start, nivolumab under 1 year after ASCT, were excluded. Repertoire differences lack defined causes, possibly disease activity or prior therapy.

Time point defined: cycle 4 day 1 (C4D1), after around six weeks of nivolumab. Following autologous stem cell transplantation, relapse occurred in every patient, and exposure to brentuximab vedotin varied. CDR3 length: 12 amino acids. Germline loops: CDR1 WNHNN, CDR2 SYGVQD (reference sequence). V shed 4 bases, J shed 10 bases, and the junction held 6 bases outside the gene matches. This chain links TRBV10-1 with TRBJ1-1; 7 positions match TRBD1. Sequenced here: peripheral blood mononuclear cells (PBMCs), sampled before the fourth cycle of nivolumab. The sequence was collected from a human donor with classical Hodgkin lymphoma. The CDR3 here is CASSAGTAAAFF. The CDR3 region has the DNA TGCGCCAGCAGTGCCGGGACAGCCGCAGCTTTCTTT.